Below are 19 T cell receptor beta chains sequenced from a single sample in a study of beta chain features in type 1 diabetes. Of the isolated RNA, all was reverse transcribed, and so the sequenced material was expressed TCRB transcripts. Produced via immunoSEQ multiplex PCR; TCRdb's table is partial and in-frame only. The table includes under 250,000 clones, around 9.9% detected once. The sequenced material came from central memory CD4+ T cells from blood. These receptors were collected from a man between 18 and 29 years old in good health.

This clone was observed a few times. At the DNA level, this CDR3 is encoded by other sequences in the same sample as well. V and J are TRBV7-2 and TRBJ2-3; 12 bases are shared with TRBD2. Per germline, CDR1 SGHTA and CDR2 FQGNSA. Trimming removed 3 bases from V and 3 bases from J; junction bases left unmatched: 4. This CDR3 is 16 amino acids long. The CDR3 DNA is TGTGCCAGCAGCTTGCCACTAGCGGGAGGAACAGATACGCAGTATTTT. Encoded protein: CASSLPLAGGTDTQYF.

This clone showed up many times. The chain has TRBV4-2 and TRBJ2-1; D gene ambiguous. V lost 1 base to trimming and J lost 5 bases, with 9 bases between them. This CDR3 contains 14 residues. Per the germline V gene, CDR1 is LGHNA and CDR2 is YNFKEQ. CDR3 loop: CASSQVPINNEQFF. CDR3 DNA sequence: TGTGCCAGCAGCCAAGTACCCATTAACAATGAGCAGTTCTTC.

This chain links TRBV2 with TRBJ1-1; D unclear. The CDR3 spans 15 residues. Per the germline V gene, CDR1 is SNHLY and CDR2 is FYNNEI. V lost 2 bases, J lost 7 bases, and 17 bases lay in between. CDR3 in DNA: TGTGCCAGCAGTGAACGCACCACTTACAACCTTGAAGCTTTCTTT. Amino acid sequence: CASSERTTYNLEAFF.

The chain links TRBV30 to TRBJ2-7; possible D gene TRBD2, 8 bases. This CDR3 is built from 14 residues. Trimming left V 5 bases short and J 6 bases short, with 20 bases between. The V gene's germline CDR1 is GTSNPN and CDR2 SVGIG (reference sequence). This CDR3 is CAWARLATGIEQYF. In nucleotides, the CDR3 is TGTGCCTGGGCCAGACTAGCGACAGGGATCGAGCAGTACTTC.

This clone is a singleton in its sample. V and J are TRBV4-2 and TRBJ1-4; the D gene is possibly TRBD1 (6 bases). Looked up from germline, CDR1 is LGHNA and CDR2 is YNFKEQ. V gave up 1 base and J gave up 8 bases, with 32 bases separating them. The CDR3 totals 21 residues. The DNA of the CDR3 is TGTGCCAGCAGCCAAGCCCTTGGGGGCCTGGAGGGGACGGGAGTACAAGAAAAACTGTTTTTT. As protein: CASSQALGGLEGTGVQEKLFF.

The chain recombines TRBV10-3 with TRBJ2-3; TRBD2 agrees at 10 bases. Germline trimming cut 7 bases from V and 3 bases from J; bases unmatched to any gene: 7. This CDR3 comprises 15 residues. Germline V lookup: CDR1 ENHRY, CDR2 SYGVKD. The DNA of the CDR3 is TGTGCCATCAAGGCTAGCGGGAGTGGAACAGATACGCAGTATTTT. This translates into CAIKASGSGTDTQYF.

This clone came up a few times. The chain recombines TRBV5-1 with TRBJ2-3, with 7 bases identical to TRBD2. The CDR3 extends over 16 amino acids. From germline, CDR1 is SGHRS and CDR2 YFSETQ. Trimming at V came to 4 bases and at J to 1 base, leaving 9 bases not matched to a gene. Here the CDR3 DNA reads TGCGCCAGCAGCGGGACTACCCAAGTCGGCACAGATACGCAGTATTTT. This translates into CASSGTTQVGTDTQYF. The whole variable domain, remainder taken from reference TRBV5-1 and TRBJ2-3, is KAGVTQTPRYLIKTRGQQVTLSCSPISGHRSVSWYQQTPGQGLQFLFEYFSETQRNKGNFPGRFSGRQFSNSRSEMNVSTLELGDSALYLCASSGTTQVGTDTQYFGPGTRLTVL.

CDR3 nucleotide sequence: TGCGCCAGCAGCTCCTGGAAGGGGCCCGGGGAAACAGATACGCAGTATTTT. Translation: CASSSWKGPGETDTQYF. V and J are TRBV5-1 and TRBJ2-3, with D perhaps being TRBD1 or TRBD2 (5 bases each). The CDR3 is 17 amino acids. Trimming stripped 3 bases from V and 3 bases from J, with 20 bases between. Germline V gene data show CDR1 as SGHRS and CDR2 as YFSETQ.

This clone has more than one count but fewer than ten. J is TRBJ2-1 and V is TRBV9, with D perhaps matching TRBD2 (6 bases). CDR1 is SGDLS, CDR2 YYNGEE, per germline. The CDR3 runs to 15 residues. V lost 0 bases and J lost 4, with 11 bases in between. CDR3 sequence reads: CASSVGLATYNEQFF. CDR3 bases: TGTGCCAGCAGCGTAGGGCTAGCGACTTACAATGAGCAGTTCTTC.

V gene TRBV9 combines with J gene TRBJ2-3; D gene uncertain. The germline V gene encodes CDR1 SGDLS and CDR2 YYNGEE. V shed 4 bases and J shed 4 bases, with 16 bases lying between them. CDR3 length: 15 amino acids. The CDR3 here is CASSPPGRPSDTQYF. The CDR3, as DNA: TGTGCCAGCAGCCCTCCTGGAAGGCCCTCAGATACGCAGTATTTT.

The chain has TRBV29-1 and TRBJ2-5; D may correspond to TRBD1 or TRBD2 (7 bases each). There are 12 residues in the CDR3. V shed 4 bases and J shed 9 bases, with 15 bases lying between them. The germline CDR1 and CDR2 sequences are SQVTM and ANQGSEA. The CDR3 DNA sequence: TGCAGCGTTGTAAAGGGGGCGGGAGCCCAGTACTTC. Amino acids: CSVVKGAGAQYF. Using reference TRBV29-1 and TRBJ2-5 for the parts outside the CDR3, the full variable domain is SAVISQKPSRDICQRGTSLTIQCQVDSQVTMMFWYRQQPGQSLTLIATANQGSEATYESGFVIDKFPISRPNLTFSTLTVSNMSPEDSSIYLCSVVKGAGAQYFGPGTRLLVL.

The sample holds many counts of this clone. V is TRBV28 and J is TRBJ2-1; possible D gene TRBD2, 6 bases. Trimming cost V 6 bases and J 0 bases, with 12 bases left between them. The CDR3 loop spans 15 amino acids. Germline CDR1 and CDR2: MDHEN and SYDVKM. DNA of the CDR3: TGTGCCAGCAGGCCGGGGGACCGCTCCTACAATGAGCAGTTCTTC. It specifies CASRPGDRSYNEQFF.

The rearrangement joins TRBV5-1 to TRBJ2-1; 9 bases line up with TRBD2. The germline V gene encodes CDR1 SGHRS and CDR2 YFSETQ. V was clipped by 3 bases and J by 6 bases; unmatched bases: 7. The CDR3 runs 15 residues. CDR3 DNA: TGCGCCAGCAGCTCCCTAGCGGGATGGGCCAATGAGCAGTTCTTC. Translating gives CASSSLAGWANEQFF.

This clone appeared many times. This rearrangement joins TRBV21-1 to TRBJ2-1; the table's D call of TRBD2 was not tested on the DNA. TRBV21-1 is a pseudogene locus. The CDR3 sequence is 14 residues long. CDR3 amino acids: CATPWWESYNEQFF. As DNA, the CDR3 is TGTGCCACCCCCTGGTGGGAGTCCTACAATGAGCAGTTCTTC.

This clone has at least ten counts. The V and J genes are TRBV5-6 and TRBJ2-1; 7 nucleotides match TRBD2. The trim removed 7 bases at V and 5 bases at J, leaving 9 bases unmatched. CDR3 length equals 14 residues. Germline loops: CDR1 SGHDT, CDR2 YYEEEE. DNA for the CDR3: TGTGCCAGCCGTCGGATAGCGGGTAACAATGAGCAGTTCTTC. As protein: CASRRIAGNNEQFF.

This clone was observed a handful of times. The chain combines TRBV2 with TRBJ1-4, with D possibly being TRBD1 (5 bases). Germline V gene data show CDR1 as SNHLY and CDR2 as FYNNEI. The V end lost 6 bases, the J end lost 5 bases, and 10 bases lay between the germline ends. This CDR3 is 13 amino acids long. CDR3 DNA sequence: TGTGCCAGCAGCAGGGAGCGCAATGAAAAACTGTTTTTT. Translated: CASSRERNEKLFF.

The chain carries TRBV21-1 and TRBJ2-7; the tabulated D call, TRBD2, remains unverified against the DNA. TRBV21-1 is a recognized pseudogene. The CDR3 runs 16 residues. CDR3 residues: CASSKDGLAGVSEQYF. The CDR3 DNA follows: TGTGCCAGCAGCAAAGACGGTCTAGCGGGAGTTTCCGAGCAGTACTTC.

V usage is TRBV6-5 and J usage is TRBJ2-4; D possibly corresponds to TRBD1 (5 bases). Germline V CDR1 and CDR2: MNHEY, SVGAGI. There are 12 residues in the CDR3. Trimming removed 6 bases at V and 10 bases at J, with 13 bases between. In DNA, the CDR3 is TGTGCCAGCAGCGCCGCAGGGTCTATTCAGTACTTC. Residues: CASSAAGSIQYF.

This clone was seen a handful of times. The genes are TRBV7-3 and TRBJ2-1; weak D call: TRBD2 (6 bases). Trimming took 5 bases from V and 8 from J, leaving 16 bases between them. Germline CDR1 reads SGHTA; CDR2 reads FQGTGA. The CDR3 extends over 14 amino acids. CDR3 sequence: CASSAGREPDEQFF. In DNA form, the CDR3 reads TGTGCCAGCAGCGCCGGGCGGGAACCGGATGAGCAGTTCTTC.